This TCR beta chain appears in the sequencing data of a study of neurological immune-mediated disorders. The sorted libraries started from about a million CD4+ or CD8+ T cells. This clonotype was recorded at least ten times. Synthesis of cDNA was accomplished via 5'RACE employing 10-nucleotide random UMIs. TCRdb re-derived calls from the 5' RACE reads in MiXCR, one entry per CDR3 protein. The sample shows tens of thousands of distinct CDR3 sequences, approximately 5.2% of them seen only once. Trimming stripped 11 bases from V and 10 bases from J, with 11 bases between. The germline CDR1 and CDR2 sequences are MDHEN and SYDVKM. This CDR3 comprises 9 residues.

The source of this sequence is a woman between 50 and 59 years old in good health. This chain joins TRBV28 and TRBJ1-1, with TRBD1 as a possible D gene (5 bases). The sample taken for sequencing was CD4+ T cells from blood. The CDR3 reads CAVGGGAFF. The CDR3 DNA is TGTGCCGTCGGTGGGGGAGCTTTCTTT.